One sample yielded the 18 T cell receptor beta chains listed below, sequenced in a study of blood T cell repertoires in COVID-19. Using immunoSEQ multiplex PCR, the repertoire was profiled, and TCRdb retains in-frame clones only, with some absent. The sample carries 200,000 to 300,000 clones, around 88% recorded once. Specimen: peripheral blood. The receptors come from a woman between 25 and 40 years old who had recovered from COVID-19.

The chain couples TRBV5-1 to TRBJ1-2; a weak D match, TRBD1 (6 bases). Germline values: CDR1 SGHRS, CDR2 YFSETQ. The V end was cut by 4 bases, the J end by 5 bases, with 9 bases between. CDR3 size: 12 residues. Here the CDR3 reads CASSTDSYGYTF. As DNA, the CDR3 is TGCGCCAGCAGCACGGACAGTTATGGCTACACCTTC.

This chain connects TRBV6-2 or TRBV6-3 to TRBJ1-2; 7 nucleotides agree with TRBD1. CDR1 is MNHEY, CDR2 SVGEGT, per germline. The CDR3 has 16 amino acids. With 6 bases clipped from V and 6 bases from J, the junction kept 16 bases outside the gene matches. The CDR3: CASSDRREGADNGYTF. In DNA form, the CDR3 reads TGTGCCAGCAGCGACCGGCGCGAGGGGGCGGACAATGGCTACACCTTC.

The J gene is TRBJ2-2, the V gene TRBV19, with a possible D match to TRBD2 (5 bases). Germline V gene sequence: CDR1 LNHDA, CDR2 SQIVND (reference sequence). This CDR3 comprises 14 residues. The V end was cut by 6 bases, the J end by 6 bases, with 14 bases between. CDR3: CASSQDRLPGELFF. CDR3 nucleotides: TGTGCCAGTAGCCAAGACCGACTACCCGGGGAGCTGTTTTTT.

The chain recombines TRBV7-3 with TRBJ2-1; no clear D gene. V shed 2 bases and J shed 9 bases, with 11 bases lying between them. Germline V gene sequence: CDR1 SGHTA, CDR2 FQGTGA. The CDR3 is made up of 13 amino acids. The CDR3 sequence: CASSLLEVSEQFF. CDR3 in DNA: TGTGCCAGCAGCTTACTAGAAGTTAGTGAGCAGTTCTTC.

This rearrangement joins TRBV19 to TRBJ2-5; TRBD2 is a possible D gene (5 bases). Germline V gene lookup returns CDR1 LNHDA and CDR2 SQIVND (reference sequence). The CDR3 has 16 amino acids. V dropped 5 bases and J dropped 3 bases, with 19 bases sitting between them. DNA for the CDR3: TGTGCCAGTAGTTCCCTGGGAGCGACCTTTAAAGAGACCCAGTACTTC. Residues: CASSSLGATFKETQYF.

The gene calls are TRBV2 and TRBJ2-7, with 12 bases aligning to TRBD1. This CDR3 region has 15 residues. V shed 7 bases, J shed 5 bases, and the junction held 9 bases outside the gene matches. Germline lookup yields CDR1 SNHLY and CDR2 FYNNEI. In nucleotides, the CDR3 is TGTGCCAGCACCCTTCGGGACAGGGGGCTCCACGAGCAGTACTTC. Translated: CASTLRDRGLHEQYF.

The V call is TRBV7-6, the J call TRBJ1-5; D ambiguous. The V and J ends lost 5 bases and 2 bases respectively, with 10 bases between them. Germline V gives CDR1 SGHVS, CDR2 FNYEAQ. CDR3 length: 14 residues. CDR3 sequence: CASSLGPGNQPQHF. The CDR3 DNA follows: TGTGCCAGCAGCCTAGGTCCGGGCAATCAGCCCCAGCATTTT.

The chain joins TRBV7-3 to TRBJ1-2; maybe TRBD1 (5 bases). CDR1 is SGHTA, CDR2 FQGTGA, per germline. Between the trimmed V and J ends, which lost 2 bases and 4 bases, there was a span of 11 bases. The CDR3 contains 14 residues. This chain's CDR3 is CASSLDSLGYGYTF. CDR3 DNA: TGTGCCAGCAGCTTAGACAGCCTGGGCTATGGCTACACCTTC.

The sample holds one count of this clone. This chain connects TRBV7-2 to TRBJ1-2; the D gene is possibly TRBD1 (6 bases). Trimming removed 4 bases from V and 3 bases from J, with 12 bases in between. CDR1 is SGHTA, CDR2 FQGNSA, per germline. This CDR3 region has 14 residues. The CDR3 DNA reads TGTGCCAGCAGCTCTGGACAGCAACACTATGGCTACACCTTC. Amino acids: CASSSGQQHYGYTF.

The rearrangement links TRBV19 to TRBJ2-7; the D gene is possibly TRBD2 (5 bases). The CDR3 is 14 amino acids. From germline, CDR1 is LNHDA and CDR2 SQIVND (reference sequence). V was shortened by 3 bases and J by 0 bases, with 9 bases between the two germline ends. Written as DNA, the CDR3 is TGTGCCAGTAGTATGGCGGGCAACTCCTACGAGCAGTACTTC. It specifies CASSMAGNSYEQYF.

This chain links TRBV6-5 with TRBJ2-1, with 12 bases aligning to TRBD2. V dropped 6 bases and J dropped 7; count of bases not matched to a gene: 7. This CDR3 is built from 15 residues. CDR1 MNHEY and CDR2 SVGAGI come from the germline V gene. This CDR3 reads CASRRLAGASNEQFF. CDR3 DNA: TGTGCCAGCAGGAGACTAGCGGGGGCCTCAAATGAGCAGTTCTTC.

The chain is built from TRBV25-1 and TRBJ2-5; 13 bases agree with TRBD2. The CDR3 covers 17 residues. V was clipped by 6 bases and J by 2 bases; unmatched bases: 9. The germline CDR1 and CDR2 sequences are MGHDK and SYGVNS. The CDR3 is CASSRGLAGRFQETQYF. CDR3 nucleotides: TGTGCCAGCAGCCGGGGACTAGCGGGACGTTTTCAAGAGACCCAGTACTTC.

Written as DNA, the CDR3 is TGTGCCAGCAGCTTAGCGGCAGGGACCTACAATGAGCAGTTCTTC. Translated, it gives CASSLAAGTYNEQFF. V gene TRBV7-3 combines with J gene TRBJ2-1; possibly TRBD1 for D (5 bases). The CDR3 length is 15 residues. Germline V CDR1 and CDR2: SGHTA, FQGTGA. V was cut by 2 bases and J by 2 bases, with 10 bases left in between. The full variable domain, with the rest looked up from reference TRBV7-3 and TRBJ2-1, is GAGVSQTPSNKVTEKGKYVELRCDPISGHTALYWYRQSLGQGPEFLIYFQGTGAADDSGLPNDRFFAVRPEGSVSTLKIQRTERGDSAVYLCASSLAAGTYNEQFFGPGTRLTVL.

The J gene is TRBJ1-2, the V gene TRBV21-1. TRBV21-1 is a pseudogene. This CDR3 spans 20 amino acids. CDR3 in amino acids: CASSKYRAFLVTPRVCGYTF. The CDR3 DNA sequence: TGTGCCAGCAGCAAATATCGCGCGTTTCTCGTGACGCCGCGGGTCTGCGGCTACACCTTC.

The chain has TRBV9 and TRBJ1-1, with D perhaps TRBD1 (6 bases). The CDR3 contains 14 residues. The V and J ends lost 3 bases and 3 bases respectively, with 12 bases between them. CDR1 SGDLS and CDR2 YYNGEE come from the germline V gene. The CDR3 here is CASSENRADTEAFF. CDR3 coding DNA: TGTGCCAGCAGCGAGAACAGGGCTGACACTGAAGCTTTCTTT.

V gene TRBV6-5 combines with J gene TRBJ2-5; maybe TRBD1 (6 bases). Deletions cut 6 bases from V and 3 bases from J, with 17 bases between. Germline CDR1 is MNHEY and CDR2 is SVGAGI. The CDR3 runs to 15 residues. The CDR3 spells CASSAYGQPKETQYF. CDR3 in DNA: TGTGCCAGCAGCGCTTATGGACAGCCTAAAGAGACCCAGTACTTC.

The chain recombines TRBV9 with TRBJ1-1, with 10 bases fitting TRBD1. The germline CDR1 and CDR2 sequences are SGDLS and YYNGEE. V shed 4 bases and J 4 bases; nucleotides not matched to a gene: 4. This CDR3 contains 14 residues. The CDR3 region is CASSRTGGSTEAFF. The CDR3, as DNA: TGTGCCAGCAGCAGGACAGGGGGGAGCACTGAAGCTTTCTTT.

This clone occurred once. The chain uses TRBV2 and TRBJ1-5; D call uncertain. Trimming shortened V by 6 bases and J by 0 bases, and 9 bases separated the two germline ends. The CDR3 contains 14 residues. The V gene's germline CDR1 is SNHLY and CDR2 FYNNEI. In nucleotides, the CDR3 is TGTGCCAGCAGCGGGAGTACTAGCAATCAGCCCCAGCATTTT. It yields the protein CASSGSTSNQPQHF. Full variable domain (missing parts from reference TRBV2 and TRBJ1-5): EPEVTQTPSHQVTQMGQEVILRCVPISNHLYFYWYRQILGQKVEFLVSFYNNEISEKSEIFDDQFSVERPDGSNFTLKIRSTKLEDSAMYFCASSGSTSNQPQHFGDGTRLSIL.